This TCR beta chain emerged from a study of T and B cells in COVID-19 patients. TRB rearrangements were amplified by multiplex PCR with BIOMED2 TRB-A/B primers. TCRdb re-derived calls from the multiplex PCR reads in MiXCR, one entry per CDR3 protein. This table holds some 14,000 distinct CDR3 sequences, 25% found once. General study points: Highly clonal in active COVID-19, TRB repertoires exceeded healthy-donor diversity and richness at recovery.

Turning to this clonotype: Antigen: not known.

Each TRB amplification used roughly 240-550 ng of genomic DNA from blood. V was cut by 3 bases and J by 3 bases, with 17 bases left in between. CDR3 size: 16 residues. Germline CDR1 and CDR2: SGDLS and YYNGEE. V usage is TRBV9 and J usage is TRBJ2-3, with D possibly matching TRBD1 (6 bases). Sample: blood. The TCR was taken from a human donor who had recovered from COVID-19. The CDR3 nucleotides read TGTGCCAGCAGCGCTTACCAGGGGCATCGTACAGATACGCAGTATTTT. This encodes CASSAYQGHRTDTQYF.